The clone carrying this T cell receptor beta chain was seen only once. Its antigen remains unknown. The data derive from a study of shared clonotypes between healthy human individuals. Broader study findings: Rarefaction revealed incomplete sorted-subset sequencing despite large depth. In this cohort, only blood was sampled, and tissue repertoires likely differ.

In germline, CDR1 is GTSNPN, CDR2 SVGIG (reference sequence). CDR3 length: 12 amino acids. V was trimmed by 2 bases and J by 7 bases, leaving 11 bases between them. It was 150 to 250 ng DNA, 25,000 to 35,000 T cell genomes, that sorted-subset replicate PCRs used. The protocol was immunoSEQ multiplex PCR, while the TCRdb copy is restricted to in-frame clones and leaves out a portion. The profile shows 2 million or so clones, 90% to 95% of them singletons. V is TRBV30 and J is TRBJ1-2, with TRBD1 as a possible D gene (6 bases). The source is a man between 18 and 29 years old in good health. The specimen was naive CD4+ T cells sorted from blood. Regarding subset: CD45RA+ positively selected. The CDR3 loop is CAWSRTAGGYTF. The CDR3 coding sequence is TGTGCCTGGAGTCGGACAGCTGGTGGCTACACCTTC.